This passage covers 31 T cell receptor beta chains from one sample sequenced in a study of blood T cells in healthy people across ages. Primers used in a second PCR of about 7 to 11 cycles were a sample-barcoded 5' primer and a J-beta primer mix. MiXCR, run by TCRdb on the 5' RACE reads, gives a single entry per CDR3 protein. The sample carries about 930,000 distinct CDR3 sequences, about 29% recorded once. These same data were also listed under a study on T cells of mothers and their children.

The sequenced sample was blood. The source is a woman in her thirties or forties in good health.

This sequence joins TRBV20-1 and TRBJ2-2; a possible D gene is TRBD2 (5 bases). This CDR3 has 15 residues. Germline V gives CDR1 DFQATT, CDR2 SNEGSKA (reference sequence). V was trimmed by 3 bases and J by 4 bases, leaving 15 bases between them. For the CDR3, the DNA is TGCAGTGCTAGTAGCACCCAGACTACCACCGGGGAGCTGTTTTTT. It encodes CSASSTQTTTGELFF.

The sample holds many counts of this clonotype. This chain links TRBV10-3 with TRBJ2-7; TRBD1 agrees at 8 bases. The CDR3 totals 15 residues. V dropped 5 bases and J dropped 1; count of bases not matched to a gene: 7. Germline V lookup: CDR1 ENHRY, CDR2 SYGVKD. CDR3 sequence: CAISSPGTGSYEQYF. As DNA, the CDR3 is TGTGCCATCAGTTCTCCCGGGACAGGATCCTACGAGCAGTACTTC.

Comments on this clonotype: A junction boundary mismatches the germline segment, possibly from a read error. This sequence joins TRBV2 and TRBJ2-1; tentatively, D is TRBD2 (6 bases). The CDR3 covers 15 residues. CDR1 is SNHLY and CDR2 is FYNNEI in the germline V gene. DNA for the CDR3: TGTGCCGGCAGACCCGAACTAGCATCCCAAGAGACCCAGTTCTTC. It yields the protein CAGRPELASQETQFF.

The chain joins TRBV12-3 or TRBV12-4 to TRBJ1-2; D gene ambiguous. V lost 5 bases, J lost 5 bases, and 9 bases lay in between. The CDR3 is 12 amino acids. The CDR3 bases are TGTGCCAGCAGTCCCGCGGTATATGGCTACACCTTC. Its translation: CASSPAVYGYTF.

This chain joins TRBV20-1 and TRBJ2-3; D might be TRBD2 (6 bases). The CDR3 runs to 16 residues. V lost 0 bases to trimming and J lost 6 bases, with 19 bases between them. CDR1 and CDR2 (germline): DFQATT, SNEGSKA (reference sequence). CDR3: CSARDVTSRSPDTQYF. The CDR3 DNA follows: TGCAGTGCTAGAGATGTAACTAGCAGGTCCCCGGATACGCAGTATTTT.

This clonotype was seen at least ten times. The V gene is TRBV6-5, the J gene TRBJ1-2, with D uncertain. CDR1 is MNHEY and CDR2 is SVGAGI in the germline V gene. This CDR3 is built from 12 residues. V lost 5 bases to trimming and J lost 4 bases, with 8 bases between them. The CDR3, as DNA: TGTGCCAGCAGTAGCTCTGTCTATGGCTACACCTTC. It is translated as CASSSSVYGYTF.

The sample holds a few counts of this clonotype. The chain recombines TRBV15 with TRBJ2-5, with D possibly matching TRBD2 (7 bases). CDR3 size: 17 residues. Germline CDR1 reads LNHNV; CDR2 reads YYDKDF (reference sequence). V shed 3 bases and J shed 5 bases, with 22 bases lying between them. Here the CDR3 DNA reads TGTGCCACCAGCAGTCAAGGGAGGGGGATTGGTTCGGAGACCCAGTACTTC. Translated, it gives CATSSQGRGIGSETQYF.

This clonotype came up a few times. The chain's CDR3 is CSASGLAGGKNEQFF. CDR3 nucleotides: TGCAGTGCTAGCGGACTAGCGGGCGGAAAGAATGAGCAGTTCTTC. This chain uses TRBV20-1 with TRBJ2-1; 11 bases match TRBD2. Germline V gene data show CDR1 as DFQATT and CDR2 as SNEGSKA (reference sequence). The V and J ends lost 3 bases and 7 bases, in that order; junction bases with no gene match: 8. This CDR3 comprises 15 residues.

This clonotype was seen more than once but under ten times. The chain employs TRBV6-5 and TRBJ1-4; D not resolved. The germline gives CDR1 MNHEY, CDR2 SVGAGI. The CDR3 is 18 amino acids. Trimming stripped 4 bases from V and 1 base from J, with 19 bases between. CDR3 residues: CASSSQRRGRGTNEKLFF. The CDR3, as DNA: TGTGCCAGCAGTTCCCAACGACGAGGGCGGGGAACTAATGAAAAACTGTTTTTT.

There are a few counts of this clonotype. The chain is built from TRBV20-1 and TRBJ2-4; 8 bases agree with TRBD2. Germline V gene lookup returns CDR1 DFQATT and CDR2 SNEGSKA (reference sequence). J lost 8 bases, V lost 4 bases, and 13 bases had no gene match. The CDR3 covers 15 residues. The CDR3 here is CSAKISGTRGYIQYF. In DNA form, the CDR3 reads TGCAGTGCTAAAATCTCCGGGACTAGAGGTTACATTCAGTACTTC.

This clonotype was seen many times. CDR3 amino acids: CASSQEGSGDYEQYF. The CDR3 nucleotides are TGCGCCAGCAGCCAAGAGGGTAGCGGGGACTACGAGCAGTACTTC. The chain combines TRBV4-3 with TRBJ2-7, with 8 bases fitting TRBD2. The CDR3 loop spans 15 amino acids. Germline V lookup: CDR1 LGHNA, CDR2 YSLEER. After removal of 0 bases from V and 3 bases from J, the junction contained 4 bases not matched to a gene.

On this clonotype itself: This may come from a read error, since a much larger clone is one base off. The CDR3: CASALGETQFF. CDR3 sequence (DNA): TGTGCCAGCGCTTTGGGAGAGACCCAGTTCTTC. The chain carries TRBV6-6 and TRBJ2-1, with a possible D match to TRBD2 (5 bases). V lost 8 bases to trimming and J lost 13 bases, with 15 bases between them. CDR1 MNHNY and CDR2 SVGAGI come from the germline V gene (reference sequence). The length of the CDR3 is 11 residues.

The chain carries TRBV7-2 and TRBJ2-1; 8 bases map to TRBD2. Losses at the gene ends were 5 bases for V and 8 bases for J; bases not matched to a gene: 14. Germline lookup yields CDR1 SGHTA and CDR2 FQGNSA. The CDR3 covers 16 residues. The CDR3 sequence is CASSRRDGGARDEQFF. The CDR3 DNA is TGTGCCAGCAGCCGAAGGGACGGGGGGGCCAGAGATGAGCAGTTCTTC.

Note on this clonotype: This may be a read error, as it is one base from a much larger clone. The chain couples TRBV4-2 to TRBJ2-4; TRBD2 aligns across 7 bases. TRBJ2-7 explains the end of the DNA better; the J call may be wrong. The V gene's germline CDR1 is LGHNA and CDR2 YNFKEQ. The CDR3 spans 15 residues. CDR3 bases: TGTGCCGGCAGCCAAGACGCGACTAGCAGCTACGAGCAGTACTTC. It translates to CAGSQDATSSYEQYF.

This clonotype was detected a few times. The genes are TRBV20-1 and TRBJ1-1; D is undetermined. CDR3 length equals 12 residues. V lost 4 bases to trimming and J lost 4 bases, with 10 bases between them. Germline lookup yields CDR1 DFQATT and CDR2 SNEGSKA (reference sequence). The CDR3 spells CSATDGRTEAFF. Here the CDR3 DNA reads TGCAGTGCTACGGACGGCCGCACTGAAGCTTTCTTT.

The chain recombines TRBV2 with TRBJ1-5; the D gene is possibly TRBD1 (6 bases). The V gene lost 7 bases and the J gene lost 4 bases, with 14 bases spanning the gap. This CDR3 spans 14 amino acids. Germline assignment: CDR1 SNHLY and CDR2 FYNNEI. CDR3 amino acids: CASNLQGLNQPQHF. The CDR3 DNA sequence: TGTGCCAGCAACCTACAGGGACTTAATCAGCCCCAGCATTTT.

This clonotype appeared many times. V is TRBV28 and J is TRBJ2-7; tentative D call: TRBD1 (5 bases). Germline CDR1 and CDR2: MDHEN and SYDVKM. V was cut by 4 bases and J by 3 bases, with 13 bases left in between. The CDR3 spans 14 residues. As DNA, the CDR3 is TGTGCCAGCAGTTCGACAGCCAGTCTCTACGAGCAGTACTTC. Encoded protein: CASSSTASLYEQYF.

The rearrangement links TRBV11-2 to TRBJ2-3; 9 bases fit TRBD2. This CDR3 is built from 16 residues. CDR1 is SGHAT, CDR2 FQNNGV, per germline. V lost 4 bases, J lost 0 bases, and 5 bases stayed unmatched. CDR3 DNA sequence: TGTGCCAGCAGCTCCGAGCGGGGGGATAGCACAGATACGCAGTATTTT. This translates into CASSSERGDSTDTQYF.

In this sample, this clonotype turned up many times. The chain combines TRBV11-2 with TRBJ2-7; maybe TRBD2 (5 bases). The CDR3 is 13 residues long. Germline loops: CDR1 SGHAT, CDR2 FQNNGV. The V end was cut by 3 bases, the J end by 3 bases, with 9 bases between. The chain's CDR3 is CASSFSGLYEQYF. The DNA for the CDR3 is TGTGCCAGCAGCTTTTCCGGACTCTACGAGCAGTACTTC.

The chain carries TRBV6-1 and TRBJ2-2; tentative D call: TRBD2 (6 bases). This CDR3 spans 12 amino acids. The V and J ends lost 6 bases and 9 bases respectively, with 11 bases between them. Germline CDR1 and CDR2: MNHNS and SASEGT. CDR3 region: CASRLAPRELFF. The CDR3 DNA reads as TGTGCCAGCAGACTAGCCCCCCGGGAGCTGTTTTTT.

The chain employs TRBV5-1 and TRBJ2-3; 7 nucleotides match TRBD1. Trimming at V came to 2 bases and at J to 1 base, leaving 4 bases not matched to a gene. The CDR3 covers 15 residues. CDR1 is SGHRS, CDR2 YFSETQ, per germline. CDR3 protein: CASSFLDRGTDTQYF. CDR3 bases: TGCGCCAGCAGCTTTCTAGACAGGGGCACAGATACGCAGTATTTT.

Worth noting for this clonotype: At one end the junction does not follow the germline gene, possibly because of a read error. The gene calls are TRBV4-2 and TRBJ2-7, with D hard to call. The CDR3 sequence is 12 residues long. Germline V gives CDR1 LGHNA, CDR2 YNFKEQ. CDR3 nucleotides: TGTGCCAGCGGCCAAGATCTAAACGAGCAGTACTTC. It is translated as CASGQDLNEQYF.

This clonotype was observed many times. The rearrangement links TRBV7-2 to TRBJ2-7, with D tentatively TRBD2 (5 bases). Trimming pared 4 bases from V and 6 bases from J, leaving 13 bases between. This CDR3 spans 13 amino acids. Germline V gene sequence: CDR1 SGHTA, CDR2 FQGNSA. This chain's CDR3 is CASSSISSSEQYF. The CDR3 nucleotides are TGTGCCAGCAGCTCGATTTCTAGCTCCGAGCAGTACTTC.

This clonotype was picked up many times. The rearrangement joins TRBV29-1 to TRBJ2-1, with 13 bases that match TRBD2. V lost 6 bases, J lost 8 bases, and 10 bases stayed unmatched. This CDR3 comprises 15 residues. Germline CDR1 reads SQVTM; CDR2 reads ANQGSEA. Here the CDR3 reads CSVYSLAGGSDEQFF. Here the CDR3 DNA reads TGCAGCGTCTACTCACTAGCGGGGGGGTCGGATGAGCAGTTCTTC.

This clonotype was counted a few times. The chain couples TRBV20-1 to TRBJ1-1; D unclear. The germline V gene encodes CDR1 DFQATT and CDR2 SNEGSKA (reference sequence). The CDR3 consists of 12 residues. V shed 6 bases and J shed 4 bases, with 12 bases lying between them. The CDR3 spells CSALDWGTEAFF. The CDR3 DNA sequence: TGCAGTGCCCTCGACTGGGGCACTGAAGCTTTCTTT.

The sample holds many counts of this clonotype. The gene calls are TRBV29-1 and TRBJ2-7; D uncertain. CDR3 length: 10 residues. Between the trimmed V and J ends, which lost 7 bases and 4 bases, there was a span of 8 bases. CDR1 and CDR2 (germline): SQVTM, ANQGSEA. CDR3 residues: CSGFGYEQYF. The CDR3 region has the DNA TGCAGCGGCTTTGGATACGAGCAGTACTTC.

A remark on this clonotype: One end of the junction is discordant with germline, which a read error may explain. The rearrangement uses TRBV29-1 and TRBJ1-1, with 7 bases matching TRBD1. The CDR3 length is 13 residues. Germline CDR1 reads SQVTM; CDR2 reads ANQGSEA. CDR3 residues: CGVEPAGGLEAFF. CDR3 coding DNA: TGCGGCGTTGAGCCGGCAGGGGGTCTTGAAGCTTTCTTT.

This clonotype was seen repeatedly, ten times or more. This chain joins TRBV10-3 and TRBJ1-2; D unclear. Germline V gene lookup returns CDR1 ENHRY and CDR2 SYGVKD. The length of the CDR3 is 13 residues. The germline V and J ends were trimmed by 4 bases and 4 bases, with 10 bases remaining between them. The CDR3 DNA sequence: TGTGCCATCAGTGTCTCGCAGCCCTATGGCTACACCTTC. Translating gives CAISVSQPYGYTF.

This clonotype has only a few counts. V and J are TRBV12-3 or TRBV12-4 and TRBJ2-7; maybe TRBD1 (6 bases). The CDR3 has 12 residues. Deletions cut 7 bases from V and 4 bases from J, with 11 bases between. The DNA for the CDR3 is TGTGCCAGCACCTTCGGACAGTACGAGCAGTACTTC. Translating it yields CASTFGQYEQYF.

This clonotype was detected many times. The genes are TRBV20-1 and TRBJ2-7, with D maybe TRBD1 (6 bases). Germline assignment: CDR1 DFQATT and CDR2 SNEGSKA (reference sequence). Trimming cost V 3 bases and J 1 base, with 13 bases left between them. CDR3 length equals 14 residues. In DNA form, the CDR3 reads TGCAGTGCTAGGTGGACAGCGCCGTCCTACGAGCAGTACTTC. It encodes CSARWTAPSYEQYF.

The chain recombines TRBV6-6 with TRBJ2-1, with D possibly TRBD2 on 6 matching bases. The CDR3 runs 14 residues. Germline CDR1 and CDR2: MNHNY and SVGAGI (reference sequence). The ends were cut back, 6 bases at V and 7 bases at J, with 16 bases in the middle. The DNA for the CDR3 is TGTGCCAGCAGGCCAGGAGTCGCGGGGAATGAGCAGTTCTTC. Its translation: CASRPGVAGNEQFF.